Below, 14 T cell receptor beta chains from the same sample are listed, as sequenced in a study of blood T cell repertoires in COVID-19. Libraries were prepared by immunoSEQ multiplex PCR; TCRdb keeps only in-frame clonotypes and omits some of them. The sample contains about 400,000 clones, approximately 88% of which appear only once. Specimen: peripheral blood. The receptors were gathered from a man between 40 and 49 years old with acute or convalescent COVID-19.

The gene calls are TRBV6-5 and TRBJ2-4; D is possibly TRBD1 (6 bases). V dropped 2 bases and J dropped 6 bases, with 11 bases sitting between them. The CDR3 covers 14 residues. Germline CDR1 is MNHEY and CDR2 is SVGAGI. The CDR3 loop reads CASSYNRERNIQYF. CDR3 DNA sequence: TGTGCCAGCAGTTACAACAGGGAACGAAACATTCAGTACTTC.

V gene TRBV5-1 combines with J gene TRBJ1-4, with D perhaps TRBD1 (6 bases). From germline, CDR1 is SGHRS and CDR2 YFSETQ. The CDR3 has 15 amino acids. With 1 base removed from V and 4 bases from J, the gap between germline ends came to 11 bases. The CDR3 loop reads CASSLFGQNNEKLFF. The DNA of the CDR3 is TGCGCCAGCAGCTTGTTTGGACAGAATAATGAAAAACTGTTTTTT.

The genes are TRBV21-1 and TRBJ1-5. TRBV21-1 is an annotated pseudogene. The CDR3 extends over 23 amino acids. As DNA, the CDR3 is TGTGCCAGCAGCAGGATTTTTACGTTTGGACTACTTAACTTGACTAACTCCAATCAGCCCCAGCATTTT. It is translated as CASSRIFTFGLLNLTNSNQPQHF.

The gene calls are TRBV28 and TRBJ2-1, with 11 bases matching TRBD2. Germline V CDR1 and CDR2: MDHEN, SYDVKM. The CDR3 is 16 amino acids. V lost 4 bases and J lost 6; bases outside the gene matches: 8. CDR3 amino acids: CASSSMLAGGRNEQFF. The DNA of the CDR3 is TGTGCCAGCAGTTCAATGCTAGCGGGGGGACGCAATGAGCAGTTCTTC.

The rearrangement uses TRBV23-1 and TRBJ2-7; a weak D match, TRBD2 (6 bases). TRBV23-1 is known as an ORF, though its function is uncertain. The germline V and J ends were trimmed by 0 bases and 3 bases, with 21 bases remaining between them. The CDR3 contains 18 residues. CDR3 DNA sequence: TGCGCCAGCAGTCAATCTCCCGAGCTAGCGAGGGTTGGCTACGAGCAGTACTTC. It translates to CASSQSPELARVGYEQYF.

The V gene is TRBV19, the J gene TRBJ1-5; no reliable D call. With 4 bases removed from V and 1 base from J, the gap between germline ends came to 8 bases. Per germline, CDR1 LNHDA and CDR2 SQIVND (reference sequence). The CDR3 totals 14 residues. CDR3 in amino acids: CASSTFGSNQPQHF. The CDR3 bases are TGTGCCAGTAGTACGTTCGGGAGCAATCAGCCCCAGCATTTT. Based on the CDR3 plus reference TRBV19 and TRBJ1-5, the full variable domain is DGGITQSPKYLFRKEGQNVTLSCEQNLNHDAMYWYRQDPGQGLRLIYYSQIVNDFQKGDIAEGYSVSREKKESFPLTVTSAQKNPTAFYLCASSTFGSNQPQHFGDGTRLSIL.

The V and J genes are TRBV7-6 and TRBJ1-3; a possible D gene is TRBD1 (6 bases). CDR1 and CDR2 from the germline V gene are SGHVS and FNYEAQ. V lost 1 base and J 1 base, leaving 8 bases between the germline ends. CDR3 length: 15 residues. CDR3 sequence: CASSLVTGSGNTIYF. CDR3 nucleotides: TGTGCCAGCAGCTTAGTAACAGGGTCTGGAAACACCATATATTTT.

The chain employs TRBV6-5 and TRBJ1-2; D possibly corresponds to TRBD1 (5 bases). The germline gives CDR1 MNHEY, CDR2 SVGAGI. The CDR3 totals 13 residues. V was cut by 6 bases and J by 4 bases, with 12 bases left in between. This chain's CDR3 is CASRSTVLYGYTF. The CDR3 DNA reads TGTGCCAGCAGATCGACAGTCCTCTATGGCTACACCTTC.

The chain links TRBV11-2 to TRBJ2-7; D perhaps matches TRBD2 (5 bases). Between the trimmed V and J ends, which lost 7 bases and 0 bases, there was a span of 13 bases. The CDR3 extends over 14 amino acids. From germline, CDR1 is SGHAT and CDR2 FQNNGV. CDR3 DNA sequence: TGTGCCAGCACACCGAGGGTAAACTCCTACGAGCAGTACTTC. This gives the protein CASTPRVNSYEQYF.

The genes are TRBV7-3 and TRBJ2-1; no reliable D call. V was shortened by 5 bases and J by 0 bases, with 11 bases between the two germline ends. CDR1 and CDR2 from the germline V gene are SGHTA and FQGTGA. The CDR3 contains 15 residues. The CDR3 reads CASSLGLTSYNEQFF. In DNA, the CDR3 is TGTGCCAGCAGCCTAGGTTTAACCTCCTACAATGAGCAGTTCTTC. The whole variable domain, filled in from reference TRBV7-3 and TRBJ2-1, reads GAGVSQTPSNKVTEKGKYVELRCDPISGHTALYWYRQSLGQGPEFLIYFQGTGAADDSGLPNDRFFAVRPEGSVSTLKIQRTERGDSAVYLCASSLGLTSYNEQFFGPGTRLTVL.

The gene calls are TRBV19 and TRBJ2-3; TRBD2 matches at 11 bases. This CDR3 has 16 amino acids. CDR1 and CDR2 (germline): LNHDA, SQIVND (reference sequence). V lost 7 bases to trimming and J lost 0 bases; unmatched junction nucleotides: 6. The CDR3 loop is CASTLSGRGSTDTQYF. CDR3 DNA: TGTGCCAGTACCCTTAGCGGGAGGGGTAGCACAGATACGCAGTATTTT.

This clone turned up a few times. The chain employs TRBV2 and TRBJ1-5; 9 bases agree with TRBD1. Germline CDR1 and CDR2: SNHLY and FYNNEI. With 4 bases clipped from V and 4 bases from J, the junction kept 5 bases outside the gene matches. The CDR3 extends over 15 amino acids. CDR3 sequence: CASSVGDRANQPQHF. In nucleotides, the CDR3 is TGTGCCAGCAGTGTAGGGGACAGGGCAAATCAGCCCCAGCATTTT.

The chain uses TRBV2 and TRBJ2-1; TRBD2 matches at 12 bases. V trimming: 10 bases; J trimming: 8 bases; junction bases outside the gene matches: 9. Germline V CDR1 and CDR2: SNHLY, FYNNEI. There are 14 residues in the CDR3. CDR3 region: CAIELAGGGDEQFF. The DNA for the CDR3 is TGTGCCATCGAACTAGCGGGAGGAGGCGATGAGCAGTTCTTC.

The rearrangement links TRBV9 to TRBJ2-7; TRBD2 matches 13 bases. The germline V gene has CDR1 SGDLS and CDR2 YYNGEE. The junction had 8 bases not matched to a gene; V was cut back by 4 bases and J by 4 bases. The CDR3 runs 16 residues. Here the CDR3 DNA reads TGTGCCAGCAGCTTCCTCGGGACTAGCGGGACTTACGAGCAGTACTTC. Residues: CASSFLGTSGTYEQYF.